This T cell receptor beta chain derives from a study of cytotoxic CD8 clonotypes in ibrutinib-treated CLL. Study-wide results and caveats: Clonality was higher at baseline than in age-matched healthy donors and tracked circulating CD8+ T-cell counts.

J lost 5 bases, V lost 3 bases, and 5 bases had no gene match. CDR1 is SGHVS, CDR2 FQNEAQ, per germline. CDR3 length: 14 residues. Sequencing was performed with immunoSEQ multiplex PCR; in TCRdb, only in-frame clones are kept and a portion is missing. The sample carries around 15,000 clones, 68% recorded once. By share, this clone counts as medium-sized (0.01 to 0.1%). Its target is not known. The origin of this receptor is a human donor with chronic lymphocytic leukemia. The rearrangement joins TRBV7-8 to TRBJ2-7, with 9 positions matching TRBD2. Specimen: PBMCs, collected before ibrutinib treatment. In DNA form, the CDR3 reads TGTGCCAGCAGCTTTGTTAGCGGGGGCCACGAGCAGTACTTC. Amino acids: CASSFVSGGHEQYF.